This T cell receptor (beta chain) originates from a study of cytomegalovirus exposure and HLA in healthy donors. CDR1 SGHTS and CDR2 YDEGEE come from the germline V gene. The length of the CDR3 is 16 residues. V dropped 7 bases and J dropped 0 bases, with 14 bases sitting between them. This clone has more than one count but fewer than ten. Primers included in the PCR were 60 Vbeta and 13 Jbeta primers. Clones were read by immunoSEQ multiplex PCR, and TCRdb kept only the in-frame ones, dropping some. The sample includes about 140,000 clones, about 68% seen only once; the top ten take roughly 1.7%. The receptor was derived from a human donor in good health. Sequencing was carried out using PBMCs. The genes are TRBV5-8 and TRBJ1-6; D gene unclear. CDR3 sequence (DNA): TGTGCCAGCCGGGGAGGAACTAGCTCCTATAATTCACCCCTCCACTTT. This codes for CASRGGTSSYNSPLHF.